The present entry profiles one T cell receptor (beta chain) with its context. Its specificity is unknown. Researchers ran the PCR with 60 Vbeta and 13 Jbeta primers. The assay was immunoSEQ multiplex PCR, and TCRdb's table has in-frame clones only and misses some. The sample holds 150,000 to 250,000 clones, around 85% seen once. The data are from a study of cytomegalovirus exposure and HLA in healthy donors. Looking at the study overall: HLA-typed donors were the source of about 85 million unique TCRs, which an early data release held.

General study findings and limits: Using the classifier, cytomegalovirus status was reportedly diagnosed with high specificity and sensitivity. Researchers reported in a later analysis that common viral pathogens appeared linked to several top clusters.

The receptor's source is a woman aged 50 to 60 in good health and CMV-seronegative. The sequenced sample consisted of PBMCs.

CDR3 loop: CASSMAGTAYEQYF. The CDR3 DNA follows: TGTGCCAGTAGTATGGCCGGGACAGCCTACGAGCAGTACTTC. The V and J genes are TRBV19 and TRBJ2-7; TRBD1 matches at 7 bases. Trimming took 3 bases from V and 2 from J; bases not matched to a gene: 4. This CDR3 is 14 amino acids long. Germline V gene lookup returns CDR1 LNHDA and CDR2 SQIVND (reference sequence).